The 7 T cell receptor beta chains listed next were all sequenced from one sample in a study of blood T cells in healthy people across ages. PCR was performed a second time for about 7 to 12 cycles using a sample-barcoded 5' primer and a J-beta primer mix. MiXCR, run by TCRdb on the 5' RACE reads, gives a single entry per CDR3 protein. The sample holds 1.5 million to 2 million distinct CDR3 sequences; 25% to 30% are singletons and the top ten take 7.7%. Material: blood. These receptors were taken from a woman aged 30 to 39 in good health.

The chain couples TRBV11-1 to TRBJ2-7, with a tentative D call TRBD2 (6 bases). Deletions cut 5 bases from V and 2 bases from J, with 16 bases between. The CDR3 extends over 15 amino acids. Germline V gene lookup returns CDR1 SGHAT and CDR2 FQDESV (reference sequence). Here the CDR3 reads CASSLSRDSTYEQYF. The CDR3 DNA reads as TGTGCCAGCAGCCTCTCCCGGGACTCCACCTACGAGCAGTACTTC.

This clonotype was picked up a small number of times. The J gene is TRBJ2-1, the V gene TRBV7-9; D is uncertain. Germline CDR1 is SEHNR and CDR2 is FQNEAQ (reference sequence). Trimming left V 6 bases short and J 7 bases short, with 10 bases between. CDR3 size: 12 residues. The CDR3 DNA is TGTGCCAGCAGGCTCTCAGGAAATGAGCAGTTCTTC. Protein product: CASRLSGNEQFF.

The V and J genes are TRBV2 and TRBJ1-1; D possibly corresponds to TRBD1 (5 bases). From germline, CDR1 is SNHLY and CDR2 FYNNEI. CDR3 length: 12 amino acids. The germline V and J ends were trimmed by 7 bases and 5 bases, with 11 bases remaining between them. CDR3 amino acids: CASKRGWTEAFF. CDR3 in DNA: TGTGCCAGCAAGAGGGGCTGGACTGAAGCTTTCTTT.

The gene calls are TRBV7-2 and TRBJ2-5; 9 bases match TRBD2. The V gene end was trimmed by 5 bases and the J gene end by 0 bases; junction bases not matched to a gene: 10. Germline V gene sequence: CDR1 SGHTA, CDR2 FQGNSA. This CDR3 has 17 amino acids. The DNA for the CDR3 is TGTGCCAGCAGCCCCGAGGTTGGCGGGGGGGACCAAGAGACCCAGTACTTC. Translation gives CASSPEVGGGDQETQYF.

This clonotype was seen more than once but under ten times. The V gene is TRBV7-3, the J gene TRBJ2-3; possible D gene TRBD1, 6 bases. V shed 4 bases and J shed 4 bases, with 12 bases lying between them. This CDR3 has 14 amino acids. Germline V CDR1 and CDR2: SGHTA, FQGTGA. The CDR3 DNA is TGTGCCAGCAGCTCAGGACAGCCCCCAGATACGCAGTATTTT. It yields the protein CASSSGQPPDTQYF.

This clonotype was seen ten or more times. The chain uses TRBV11-2 and TRBJ2-3, with D uncertain. Germline V gene data show CDR1 as SGHAT and CDR2 as FQNNGV. With 2 bases removed from V and 12 bases from J, the gap between germline ends came to 12 bases. This CDR3 is 12 amino acids long. In nucleotides, the CDR3 is TGTGCCAGCAGCTTAAACCGCAGATACCAGTATTTT. It is translated as CASSLNRRYQYF.

On this clonotype itself: A read error may be the cause here, since a much bigger clone is one base away. The chain has TRBV18 and TRBJ2-1; no clear D gene. V dropped 2 bases and J dropped 13 bases, with 27 bases sitting between them. The V gene's germline CDR1 is KGHSH and CDR2 LQKENI. This CDR3 has 17 amino acids. DNA for the CDR3: TGTGCCAGCTCACCAGGGTGGAACGTTTACGACCAAGAGACCCAGTTCTTC. Translated, it gives CASSPGWNVYDQETQFF.